This is a list of T cell receptor beta chains from one sample in a study of OX40 agonist ivuxolimab in advanced cancers. The data were produced by immunoSEQ multiplex PCR, yet TCRdb's version contains in-frame clones alone and is incomplete. The sample includes about 62,000 clones, about 82% of them seen just once. The sample consisted of CD4+ or CD8+ T cells sorted from blood, taken in a trial of the OX40 agonist ivuxolimab. Receptors originate from an adult with an advanced solid tumor such as melanoma, head and neck, liver or kidney cancer. Each CDR3 is given with its conserved first and last residue. D genes are given only for firm matches. Clone sizes are given selectively: once, few, many, or a class where the clone is expanded.

V gene	D gene	J gene	clone size	CDR3 protein	CDR3 DNA
TRBV9	NA	TRBJ1-2	NA	CASSADTGAYGYTF	TGTGCCAGCAGCGCGGACACCGGCGCCTATGGCTACACCTTC
TRBV7-3	TRBD2	TRBJ2-1	NA	CASSVGTSLPDEQFF	TGTGCCAGCAGCGTAGGGACTAGCTTACCGGATGAGCAGTTCTTC
TRBV19	TRBD1	TRBJ2-5	NA	CASSIIWDRYQETQYF	TGTGCCAGTAGTATAATCTGGGACAGGTACCAAGAGACCCAGTACTTC
TRBV7-9	NA	TRBJ1-6	NA	CASSLGGQSPLHF	TGTGCCAGCAGCTTAGGGGGGCAGTCACCCCTCCACTTT
TRBV7-6	NA	TRBJ1-2	NA	CASSPLTANYGYTF	TGTGCCAGCAGCCCCTTGACGGCAAACTATGGCTACACCTTC
TRBV7-2	NA	TRBJ1-1	few	CASSLGGGRNTEAFF	TGTGCCAGCAGCTTAGGGGGTGGCAGAAACACTGAAGCTTTCTTT
TRBV7-8	NA	TRBJ2-3	NA	CASSLGGGHTDTQYF	TGTGCCAGCAGCTTAGGAGGGGGGCACACAGATACGCAGTATTTT
TRBV19	NA	TRBJ1-4	NA	CASSKRDTATNEKLFF	TGTGCCAGTAGTAAGCGGGACACCGCAACTAATGAAAAACTGTTTTTT
TRBV7-9	NA	TRBJ2-5	once	CASSGWGGETQYF	TGTGCCAGCAGCGGATGGGGAGGAGAGACCCAGTACTTC
TRBV10-3	NA	TRBJ2-1	NA	CAIRAGGLDEQFF	TGTGCCATCAGGGCAGGAGGCTTGGATGAGCAGTTCTTC
TRBV6-1	TRBD2	TRBJ2-5	NA	CATLAGVLQETQYF	TGTGCCACCCTAGCGGGAGTTCTCCAAGAGACCCAGTACTTC
TRBV6-6	NA	TRBJ1-4	NA	CASSNTRRANEKLFF	TGTGCCAGCAGTAACACCCGGCGGGCTAATGAAAAACTGTTTTTT
TRBV15	NA	TRBJ1-4	once	CATQLDGGGGYTNEKLFF	TGTGCCACCCAACTTGATGGGGGCGGTGGTTACACTAATGAAAAACTGTTTTTT
TRBV19	NA	TRBJ2-6	NA	CASTGGVRGANVLTF	TGTGCCAGTACGGGCGGGGTGCGTGGGGCCAACGTCCTGACTTTC
TRBV5-5	NA	TRBJ2-2	NA	CASSRDPALWGELFF	TGTGCCAGCAGTCGGGACCCGGCATTGTGGGGGGAGCTGTTTTTT
TRBV6-7	NA	TRBJ2-7	NA	CATARRATEQYF	TGTGCCACCGCAAGACGGGCTACTGAGCAGTACTTC
TRBV4-1	NA	TRBJ2-3	NA	CASSQDSVGLADTQYF	TGCGCCAGCAGCCAAGATTCAGTGGGTCTGGCAGATACGCAGTATTTT
TRBV7-2	NA	TRBJ1-5	NA	CASSPTEGAGQPQHF	TGTGCCAGCAGCCCTACGGAGGGAGCGGGTCAGCCCCAGCATTTT
TRBV28	NA	TRBJ2-2	NA	CASSFSRKNTGELFF	TGTGCCAGCAGTTTTAGTCGTAAAAACACCGGGGAGCTGTTTTTT
TRBV5-1	NA	TRBJ2-7	NA	CASSLAGGTYEQYF	TGCGCCAGCAGCTTGGCTGGGGGGACCTACGAGCAGTACTTC
TRBV30	NA	TRBJ1-5	NA	CAWTIRGSNQPQHF	TGTGCCTGGACAATTCGAGGCAGCAATCAGCCCCAGCATTTT
TRBV11-2	NA	TRBJ2-1	NA	CASSLGSGKVYEQFF	TGTGCCAGCAGCCTAGGTTCGGGAAAGGTCTATGAGCAGTTCTTC
TRBV28	TRBD2	TRBJ2-4	NA	CASSSLWGGVKNIQYF	TGTGCCAGCAGTTCTCTCTGGGGAGGGGTCAAAAACATTCAGTACTTC
TRBV2	NA	TRBJ1-2	NA	CASSERGGSYGYTF	TGTGCCAGCAGTGAACGGGGCGGAAGCTATGGCTACACCTTC
TRBV11-1	NA	TRBJ2-1	NA	CASSSSTYNEQFF	TGTGCCAGCAGCTCCTCTACCTACAATGAGCAGTTCTTC
TRBV19	TRBD2	TRBJ2-3	NA	CASSIRLAGGGPDTQYF	TGTGCCAGTAGCATCAGACTAGCGGGTGGGGGCCCAGATACGCAGTATTTT
TRBV18	NA	TRBJ2-7	NA	CASSPPGVGFSYEQYF	TGTGCCAGCTCACCACCCGGTGTAGGGTTCTCCTACGAGCAGTACTTC
TRBV29-1	TRBD1	TRBJ2-1	NA	CSVGRTGSYNEQFF	TGCAGCGTTGGGAGGACAGGCTCCTACAATGAGCAGTTCTTC
TRBV9	NA	TRBJ2-5	NA	CASAGGGFFQETQYF	TGTGCCAGCGCTGGGGGAGGATTCTTTCAAGAGACCCAGTACTTC
TRBV5-6	NA	TRBJ1-1	NA	CASSLLVGLNTEAFF	TGTGCCAGCAGCTTGTTAGTGGGCCTGAACACTGAAGCTTTCTTT
TRBV27	NA	TRBJ2-3	once	CASSLSRTDTQYF	TGTGCCAGCAGTTTGTCCCGCACAGATACGCAGTATTTT
TRBV19	TRBD1	TRBJ1-2	NA	CASSITRDRGNYGYTF	TGTGCCAGTAGTATTACCCGGGACAGGGGTAACTATGGCTACACCTTC
TRBV7-3	NA	TRBJ2-3	NA	CASSSEVFGDTQYF	TGTGCCAGCAGCTCTGAGGTTTTTGGAGATACGCAGTATTTT
TRBV4-3	TRBD1	TRBJ2-7	once	CASSQDWTGTYEQYF	TGCGCCAGCAGCCAAGATTGGACAGGAACCTACGAGCAGTACTTC
TRBV7-6	NA	TRBJ2-1	NA	CASSLAVYNEQFF	TGTGCCAGCAGCTTAGCGGTATACAATGAGCAGTTCTTC
TRBV7-2	NA	TRBJ2-2	NA	CASSLSGGTINTGELFF	TGTGCCAGCAGCTTAAGTGGCGGGACCATAAACACCGGGGAGCTGTTTTTT
TRBV5-6	TRBD2	TRBJ2-5	once	CASSLQRGKETQYF	TGTGCCAGCAGCTTGCAGCGGGGAAAAGAGACCCAGTACTTC
TRBV6-1	NA	TRBJ1-5	once	CASSEAWGNNQPQHF	TGTGCCAGCAGTGAAGCGTGGGGAAACAATCAGCCCCAGCATTTT
TRBV4-1	NA	TRBJ1-5	NA	CASSQGGTENQPQHF	TGCGCCAGCAGCCAAGGGGGGACGGAGAATCAGCCCCAGCATTTT
TRBV7-9	NA	TRBJ1-4	NA	CASSHARESNEKLFF	TGTGCCAGCAGTCACGCTCGGGAGTCCAATGAAAAACTGTTTTTT